This T cell receptor (beta chain) was identified in a study of vaccination effects on CD4 cells after COVID-19. To note about this clone: What it recognizes is unknown.

Using immunoSEQ multiplex PCR, the repertoire was profiled, and TCRdb retains in-frame clones only, with some absent. The sample yields roughly 24,000 clones, around four fifths seen once. Sequencing in the ViraFEST assay came after antigen-specific CD4+ T cells had been expanded with viral peptide pools, which were used to stimulate PBMC. Scientists isolated CD4+ T cells after an approximately 10-day culture period ended. The participants, recipients of two vaccine doses, got either BNT162b2 or mRNA-1273. Sequenced here: CD4+ T cells from PBMCs cultured with HCoV-NL63 spike peptides, sampled after COVID-19 vaccination. The TCR sequence derives from a human donor who received a COVID-19 vaccine.

The CDR3 loop is CASSLAGGGQPQHF. As DNA, the CDR3 is TGTGCCAGCAGCTTGGCCGGGGGCGGACAGCCCCAGCATTTT. The chain carries TRBV5-4 and TRBJ1-5; weak D call: TRBD1 (6 bases). The CDR3 is made up of 14 amino acids. Deletions cut 0 bases from V and 7 bases from J, with 11 bases between. Germline CDR1 reads SGHNT; CDR2 reads YYREEE (reference sequence).